This T cell receptor beta chain originates from a study of cytomegalovirus exposure and HLA in healthy donors. The CDR3 length is 13 residues. CDR1 and CDR2 from the germline V gene are SGHTS and YDEGEE. V shed 4 bases and J 3 bases; nucleotides not matched to a gene: 2. As to this clone: Its specificity is not known.

Whole-study findings and limits: In an earlier analysis, in some 540 donors, most V segments appeared productive either ~90% or ~30% of the time. In a later analysis, HLA-associated TCR beta chains were more clonally expanded than equally common others.

Both 60 Vbeta primers and 13 Jbeta primers went into the PCR. Using immunoSEQ multiplex PCR, the repertoire was profiled, and TCRdb retains in-frame clones only, with some absent. The repertoire consists of about 51,000 clones, with over 75% occurring once and the leading ten covering approximately 2.5%. The chain recombines TRBV5-8 with TRBJ1-2, with TRBD1 matching 8 bases. The receptor was isolated from a boy younger than 18 in good health and CMV-seropositive. The sequenced material came from PBMCs. The CDR3 DNA reads as TGTGCCAGCAGCCCGGACAGGGACTATGGCTACACCTTC. Protein: CASSPDRDYGYTF.